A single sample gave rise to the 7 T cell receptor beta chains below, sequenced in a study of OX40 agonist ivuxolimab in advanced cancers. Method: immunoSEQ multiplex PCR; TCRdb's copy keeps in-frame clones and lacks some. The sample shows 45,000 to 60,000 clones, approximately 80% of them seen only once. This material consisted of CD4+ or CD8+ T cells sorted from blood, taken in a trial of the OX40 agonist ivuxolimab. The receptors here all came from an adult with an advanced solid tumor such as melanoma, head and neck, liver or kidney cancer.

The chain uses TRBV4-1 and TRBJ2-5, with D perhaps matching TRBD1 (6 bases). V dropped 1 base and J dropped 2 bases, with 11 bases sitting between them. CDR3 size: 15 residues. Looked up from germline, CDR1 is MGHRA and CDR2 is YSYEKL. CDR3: CASSQGPDRQETQYF. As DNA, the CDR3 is TGCGCCAGCAGCCAAGGGCCGGACAGACAAGAGACCCAGTACTTC.

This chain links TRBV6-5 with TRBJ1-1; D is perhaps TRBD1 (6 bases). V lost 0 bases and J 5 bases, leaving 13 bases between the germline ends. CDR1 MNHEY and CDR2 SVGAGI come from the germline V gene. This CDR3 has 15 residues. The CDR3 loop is CASSYSRGAGTEAFF. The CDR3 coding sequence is TGTGCCAGCAGTTACTCGAGGGGGGCTGGTACTGAAGCTTTCTTT.

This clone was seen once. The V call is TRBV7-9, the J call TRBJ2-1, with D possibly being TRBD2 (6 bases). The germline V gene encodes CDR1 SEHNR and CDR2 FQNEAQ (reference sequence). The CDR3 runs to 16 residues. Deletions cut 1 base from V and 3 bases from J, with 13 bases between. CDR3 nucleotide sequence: TGTGCCAGCAGCTTAGGGCGACTAGAGGTCTACAATGAGCAGTTCTTC. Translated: CASSLGRLEVYNEQFF.

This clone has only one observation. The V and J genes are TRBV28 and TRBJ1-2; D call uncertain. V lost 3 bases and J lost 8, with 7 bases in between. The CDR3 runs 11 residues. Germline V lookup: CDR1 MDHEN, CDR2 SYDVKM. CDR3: CASSFQGGYTF. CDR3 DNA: TGTGCCAGCAGTTTTCAAGGGGGCTACACCTTC.

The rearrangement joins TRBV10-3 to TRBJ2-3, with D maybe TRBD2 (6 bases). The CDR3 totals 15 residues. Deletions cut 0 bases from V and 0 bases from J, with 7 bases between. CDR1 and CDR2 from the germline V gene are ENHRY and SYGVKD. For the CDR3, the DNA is TGTGCCATCAGTGAGTCTAGCGGTAGCACAGATACGCAGTATTTT. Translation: CAISESSGSTDTQYF.

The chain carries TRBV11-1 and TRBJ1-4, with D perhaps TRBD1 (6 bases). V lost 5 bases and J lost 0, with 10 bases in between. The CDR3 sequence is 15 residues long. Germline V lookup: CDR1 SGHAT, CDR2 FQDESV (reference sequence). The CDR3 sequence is CASSRNRATNEKLFF. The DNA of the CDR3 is TGTGCCAGCAGCCGAAACAGGGCAACTAATGAAAAACTGTTTTTT.

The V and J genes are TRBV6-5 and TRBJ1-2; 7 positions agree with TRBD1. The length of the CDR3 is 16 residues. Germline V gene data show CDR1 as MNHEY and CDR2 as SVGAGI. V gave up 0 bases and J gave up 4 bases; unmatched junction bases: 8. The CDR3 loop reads CASSYSGGQTFYGYTF. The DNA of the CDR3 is TGTGCCAGCAGTTACTCGGGGGGACAGACCTTCTATGGCTACACCTTC.